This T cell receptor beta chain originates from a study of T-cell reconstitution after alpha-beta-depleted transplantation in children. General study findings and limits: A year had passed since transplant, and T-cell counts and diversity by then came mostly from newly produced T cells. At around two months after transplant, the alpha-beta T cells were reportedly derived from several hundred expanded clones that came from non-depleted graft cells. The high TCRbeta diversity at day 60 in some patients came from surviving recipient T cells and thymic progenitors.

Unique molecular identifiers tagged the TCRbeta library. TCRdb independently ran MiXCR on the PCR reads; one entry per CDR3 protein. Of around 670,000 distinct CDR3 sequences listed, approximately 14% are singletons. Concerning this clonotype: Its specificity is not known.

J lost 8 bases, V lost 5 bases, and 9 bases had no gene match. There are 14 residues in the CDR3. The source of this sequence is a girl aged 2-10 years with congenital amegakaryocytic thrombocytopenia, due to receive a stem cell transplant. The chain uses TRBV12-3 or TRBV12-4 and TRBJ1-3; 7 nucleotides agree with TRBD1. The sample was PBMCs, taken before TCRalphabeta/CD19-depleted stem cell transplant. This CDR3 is CASSLLTGRHTIYF. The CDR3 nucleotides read TGTGCCAGCAGTCTCTTGACAGGGAGACACACCATATATTTT.